Described below is a single T cell receptor beta chain sequence and its context. The sample originates from a study of patients and donors after allogeneic stem cell transplantation. Trimming removed 1 base from V and 8 bases from J; junction bases left unmatched: 4. The V gene's germline CDR1 is SEHNR and CDR2 FQNEAQ (reference sequence). The CDR3 has 15 amino acids. Using its own MiXCR run on the RT-PCR reads, TCRdb lists one record per CDR3 protein. Found here are 25,000 to 40,000 distinct CDR3 sequences, 37% of them singletons; the top ten hold just over 75%. The receptor was derived from a human donor who was either an allogeneic HSCT recipient or a stem cell or donor lymphocyte infusion donor (not recorded which). It is not recorded whose cells these are; they may come from a transplant donor. The sample was blood, either unsorted or a sorted T cell fraction (not recorded which). The genes are TRBV7-9 and TRBJ1-6; 8 nucleotides line up with TRBD1. DNA for the CDR3: TGTGCCAGCAGCTTAGAGACAGGGGAGGATTCACCCCTCCACTTT. The encoded protein is CASSLETGEDSPLHF.